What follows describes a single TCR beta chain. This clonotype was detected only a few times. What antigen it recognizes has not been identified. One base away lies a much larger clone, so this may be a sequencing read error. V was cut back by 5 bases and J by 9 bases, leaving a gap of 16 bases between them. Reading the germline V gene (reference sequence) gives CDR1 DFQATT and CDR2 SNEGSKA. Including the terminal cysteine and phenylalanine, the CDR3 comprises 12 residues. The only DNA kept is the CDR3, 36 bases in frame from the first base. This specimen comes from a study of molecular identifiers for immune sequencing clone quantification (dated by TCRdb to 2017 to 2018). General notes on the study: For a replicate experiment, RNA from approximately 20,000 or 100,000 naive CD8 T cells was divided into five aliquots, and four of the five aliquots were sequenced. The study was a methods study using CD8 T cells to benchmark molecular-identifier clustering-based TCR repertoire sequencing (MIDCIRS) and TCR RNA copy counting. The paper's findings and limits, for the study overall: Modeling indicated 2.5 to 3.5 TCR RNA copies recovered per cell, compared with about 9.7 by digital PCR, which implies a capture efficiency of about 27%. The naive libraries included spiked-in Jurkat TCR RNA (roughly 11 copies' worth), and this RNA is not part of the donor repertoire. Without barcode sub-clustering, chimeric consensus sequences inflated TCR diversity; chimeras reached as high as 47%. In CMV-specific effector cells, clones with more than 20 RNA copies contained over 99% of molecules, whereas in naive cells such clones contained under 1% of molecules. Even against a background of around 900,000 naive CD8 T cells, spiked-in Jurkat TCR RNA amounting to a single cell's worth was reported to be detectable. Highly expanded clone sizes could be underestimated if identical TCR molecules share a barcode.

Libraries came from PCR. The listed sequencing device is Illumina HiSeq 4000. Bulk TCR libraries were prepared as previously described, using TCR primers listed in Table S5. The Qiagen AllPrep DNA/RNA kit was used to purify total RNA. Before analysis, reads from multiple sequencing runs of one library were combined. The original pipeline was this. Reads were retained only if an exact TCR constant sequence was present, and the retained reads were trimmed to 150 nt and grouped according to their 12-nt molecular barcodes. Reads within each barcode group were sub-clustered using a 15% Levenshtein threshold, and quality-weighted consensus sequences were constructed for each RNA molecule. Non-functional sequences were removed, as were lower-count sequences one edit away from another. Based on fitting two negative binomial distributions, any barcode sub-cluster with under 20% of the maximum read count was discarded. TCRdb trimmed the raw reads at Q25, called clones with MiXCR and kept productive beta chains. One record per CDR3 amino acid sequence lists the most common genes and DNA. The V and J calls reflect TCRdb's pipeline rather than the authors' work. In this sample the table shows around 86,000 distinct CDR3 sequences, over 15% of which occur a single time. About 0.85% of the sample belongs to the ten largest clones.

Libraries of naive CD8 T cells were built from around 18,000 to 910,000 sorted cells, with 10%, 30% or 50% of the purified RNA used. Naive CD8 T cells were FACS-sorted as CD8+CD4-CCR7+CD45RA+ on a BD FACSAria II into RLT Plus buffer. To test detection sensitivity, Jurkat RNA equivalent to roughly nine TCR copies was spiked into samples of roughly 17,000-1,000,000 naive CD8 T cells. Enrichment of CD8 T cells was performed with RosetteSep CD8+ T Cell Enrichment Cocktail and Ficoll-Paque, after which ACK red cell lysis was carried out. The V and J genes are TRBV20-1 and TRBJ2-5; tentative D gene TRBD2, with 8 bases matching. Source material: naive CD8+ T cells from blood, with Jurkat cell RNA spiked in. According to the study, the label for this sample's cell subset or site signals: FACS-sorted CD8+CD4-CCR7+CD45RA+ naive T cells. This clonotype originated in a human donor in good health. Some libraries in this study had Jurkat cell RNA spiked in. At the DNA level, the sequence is TGCAGTGCTGTAAGGGGGCGGGAGGCCCAGTACTTC. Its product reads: CSAVRGREAQYF.